Only a few counts were recorded for the clone carrying this T cell receptor (beta chain). The data are from a study of T-cell memory formation after mild COVID-19. The CDR3 consists of 14 residues. The V and J ends lost 2 bases and 0 bases respectively, with 7 bases between them. Per germline, CDR1 ENHRY and CDR2 SYGVKD. Using constant-segment primers, 5'RACE produced TCR alpha and TCR beta cDNA libraries carrying sample barcodes and UMIs. Each CDR3 protein is one row after TCRdb ran MiXCR on the 5' RACE reads. The sample yields fewer than 250,000 distinct CDR3 sequences, approximately 15% seen once. What was sequenced was PBMCs or a T cell subset sorted from them (not recorded which). The clonotype originates from an adult woman who had mild COVID-19 (a few samples of this study predate the infection). Cell type and time point are not known. V usage is TRBV10-3 and J usage is TRBJ1-2, with no clear D. The CDR3 DNA reads as TGTGCCATCAGTGAGGACCGCACTAACTATGGCTACACCTTC. Translation: CAISEDRTNYGYTF.